This TCR beta chain was identified in a study of blood T cell repertoires in COVID-19. Overall study context: Specimens from acute and convalescent COVID-19 originated in the United States, Italy and Spain.

This clone is a singleton in its sample. The sample holds other DNA sequences that translate to the same CDR3. CDR1 and CDR2 from the germline V gene are SGHTA and FQGNSA. The CDR3 length is 15 residues. V lost 1 base and J 2 bases, leaving 9 bases between the germline ends. Source study methods: It was from reference gene primer amplification that nucleated cell counts were estimated. Repertoires were generated with immunoSEQ multiplex PCR, while TCRdb's copy carries only in-frame clones and drops some. D and trimming come from the DNA, and the V and J calls and clone size come from that table. This table holds 180,000 or so clones, 76% found once.

The source material was peripheral blood. The rearrangement links TRBV7-2 to TRBJ1-5; TRBD1 might be the D (5 bases). The TCR comes from a woman aged 45-65 years with active or convalescent COVID-19. CDR3 sequence (DNA): TGTGCCAGCAGCTTAGTGGGGGGGGGCAATCAGCCCCAGCATTTT. Translation: CASSLVGGGNQPQHF. Filled out from reference TRBV7-2 and TRBJ1-5, the complete variable domain reads GAGVSQSPSNKVTEKGKDVELRCDPISGHTALYWYRQSLGQGLEFLIYFQGNSAPDKSGLPSDRFSAERTGGSVSTLTIQRTQQEDSAVYLCASSLVGGGNQPQHFGDGTRLSIL.